The sequence of this T cell receptor beta chain was determined in a study of OX40 agonist ivuxolimab in advanced cancers. The study's findings and limits: Among T cells, CD8+ cells averaged more expanded clones than CD4+ cells. Within 6 weeks, CD4+ and CD8+ blood T cells expanded clonally at 0.1 to 3.0 mg/kg.

Profiling relied on immunoSEQ multiplex PCR, and the TCRdb table lists in-frame clones only, not all of them. The table includes about 27,000 clones, roughly 85% detected once. Concerning this clone itself: The antigen is unknown.

The CDR3 spans 16 residues. The trim removed 4 bases at V and 4 bases at J, leaving 10 bases unmatched. Germline V gene lookup returns CDR1 MNHEY and CDR2 SMNVEV (reference sequence). V usage is TRBV27 and J usage is TRBJ2-5; 9 bases agree with TRBD1. This sequence originates from an adult with an advanced solid tumor such as melanoma, head and neck, liver or kidney cancer. The input for sequencing was CD4+ or CD8+ T cells sorted from blood, taken in a trial of the OX40 agonist ivuxolimab. The CDR3 loop is CASSYGQGSARETQYF. DNA of the CDR3: TGTGCCAGCAGTTATGGACAGGGGTCGGCTAGAGAGACCCAGTACTTC.